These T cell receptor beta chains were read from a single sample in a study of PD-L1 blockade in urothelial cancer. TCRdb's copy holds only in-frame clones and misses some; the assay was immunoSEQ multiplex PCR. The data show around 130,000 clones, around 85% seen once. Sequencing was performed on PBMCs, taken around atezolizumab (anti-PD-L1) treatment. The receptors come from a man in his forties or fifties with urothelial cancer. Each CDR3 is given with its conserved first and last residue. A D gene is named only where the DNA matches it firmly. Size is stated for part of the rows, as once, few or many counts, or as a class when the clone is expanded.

CDR3 protein: CASSQPTDSNEQFF
CDR3 DNA: TGCGCCAGCAGCCAACCGACAGATTCCAATGAGCAGTTCTTC
clone size: NA
J gene: TRBJ2-1
V gene: TRBV5-1
D gene: NA

CDR3 protein: CASSNQGWSSNQPQHF
CDR3 DNA: TGTGCCAGCAGCAACCAGGGATGGAGTAGCAATCAGCCCCAGCATTTT
clone size: few
J gene: TRBJ1-5
V gene: TRBV5-7
D gene: NA

CDR3 protein: CASSFSGLAGGFRETQYF
CDR3 DNA: TGTGCCAGCAGCTTCTCAGGACTAGCGGGAGGTTTTCGTGAGACCCAGTACTTC
clone size: few
J gene: TRBJ2-5
V gene: TRBV5-8
D gene: TRBD2

CDR3 protein: CASSVRGAYEQYF
CDR3 DNA: TGTGCCAGCAGTGTTCGGGGGGCCTACGAGCAGTACTTC
clone size: NA
J gene: TRBJ2-7
V gene: TRBV6-6
D gene: TRBD2

CDR3 protein: CASSLSQGPGNTIYF
CDR3 DNA: TGTGCCAGCAGTTTGTCACAGGGGCCTGGAAACACCATATATTTT
clone size: NA
J gene: TRBJ1-3
V gene: TRBV27
D gene: TRBD1

CDR3 protein: CASSATGTANYGYTF
CDR3 DNA: TGTGCCAGCAGCGCTACCGGGACAGCTAACTATGGCTACACCTTC
clone size: NA
J gene: TRBJ1-2
V gene: TRBV2
D gene: TRBD1

CDR3 protein: CAWGREGLLQETQYF
CDR3 DNA: TGTGCCTGGGGGCGTGAGGGACTACTCCAAGAGACCCAGTACTTC
clone size: NA
J gene: TRBJ2-5
V gene: TRBV30
D gene: TRBD2

CDR3 protein: CASSLGLAGGRTQYF
CDR3 DNA: TGTGCCAGCAGCCTGGGACTAGCGGGAGGGAGAACGCAGTATTTT
clone size: NA
J gene: TRBJ2-3
V gene: TRBV5-5
D gene: TRBD2

CDR3 protein: CACSLDREQYF
CDR3 DNA: TGTGCCTGCTCCCTAGACCGCGAGCAGTACTTC
clone size: NA
J gene: TRBJ2-7
V gene: TRBV30
D gene: NA

CDR3 protein: CASSDVLAGKDEQFF
CDR3 DNA: TGTGCCAGCAGTGACGTTCTAGCGGGAAAGGATGAGCAGTTCTTC
clone size: NA
J gene: TRBJ2-1
V gene: TRBV6-4
D gene: TRBD2

CDR3 protein: CASSQVPGNTGELFF
CDR3 DNA: TGTGCCAGCAGCCAAGTGCCAGGAAACACCGGGGAGCTGTTTTTT
clone size: NA
J gene: TRBJ2-2
V gene: TRBV14
D gene: NA

CDR3 protein: CASSPNEAFYGYTF
CDR3 DNA: TGTGCCAGCAGCCCCAATGAGGCCTTCTATGGCTACACCTTC
clone size: NA
J gene: TRBJ1-2
V gene: TRBV7-9
D gene: NA

CDR3 protein: CASSQGLLSYEQYF
CDR3 DNA: TGCGCCAGCAGCCAGGGACTGTTATCCTACGAGCAGTACTTC
clone size: NA
J gene: TRBJ2-7
V gene: TRBV4-1
D gene: NA

CDR3 protein: CASSSPDRVRGTEAFF
CDR3 DNA: TGTGCCAGCAGTTCCCCGGACAGGGTGAGGGGAACTGAAGCTTTCTTT
clone size: NA
J gene: TRBJ1-1
V gene: TRBV6-5
D gene: TRBD1

CDR3 protein: CASSILLNTEAFF
CDR3 DNA: TGTGCCAGTAGTATCCTCCTGAACACTGAAGCTTTCTTT
clone size: NA
J gene: TRBJ1-1
V gene: TRBV19
D gene: NA

CDR3 protein: CASSLGASGSTDTQYF
CDR3 DNA: TGTGCCAGCAGCTTAGGTGCTAGCGGGAGCACAGATACGCAGTATTTT
clone size: few
J gene: TRBJ2-3
V gene: TRBV7-8
D gene: TRBD2

CDR3 protein: CASSKRTSGDYEQYF
CDR3 DNA: TGTGCCAGCAGCAAACGGACTAGCGGGGACTACGAGCAGTACTTC
clone size: NA
J gene: TRBJ2-7
V gene: TRBV7-2
D gene: TRBD2

CDR3 protein: CASTRGPGPSPLHF
CDR3 DNA: TGTGCCAGCACCAGGGGGCCGGGGCCTTCACCCCTCCACTTT
clone size: NA
J gene: TRBJ1-6
V gene: TRBV28
D gene: TRBD1